This is a list of T cell receptor beta chains from one sample in a study of T cells in Graves' hyperthyroidism and ophthalmopathy. Via MiXCR, TCRdb re-called the multiplex PCR reads, giving one row per CDR3 protein. The sample lists roughly 720,000 distinct CDR3 sequences; roughly 17% were seen once. The sample was blood. These receptors were taken from a man aged 45-60 years with Graves' hyperthyroidism. The CDR3 runs from the conserved cysteine through the conserved F or W. D genes are given only for firm matches. The size entry is marked missing in some rows and otherwise reads once, few, many or a size class.

DNA: TGTGCCACCGGGACTAGCGGGGGGACAGATACGCAGTATTTT; CDR3: CATGTSGGTDTQYF; size: few; V: TRBV24-1; J: TRBJ2-3; D: TRBD2
DNA: TGCGCCAGCAGCCAAGTGGGGAACAGGTCCTACGAGCAGTACTTC; CDR3: CASSQVGNRSYEQYF; size: few; V: TRBV4-1; J: TRBJ2-7; D: .
DNA: TGTGCCAGCAGTTTAACGGACGGTGAAGCTTTCTTT; CDR3: CASSLTDGEAFF; size: many; V: TRBV28; J: TRBJ1-1; D: .
DNA: TGTGCCAGTCGGGGTTATAATTCACCCCTCCACTTT; CDR3: CASRGYNSPLHF; size: .; V: TRBV3-1; J: TRBJ1-6; D: .
DNA: TGTGCCAGTAGTATCGAGCCACGAGGGAGCAACATTCAGTACTTC; CDR3: CASSIEPRGSNIQYF; size: .; V: TRBV19; J: TRBJ2-4; D: .
DNA: TGTGCCAGCAGCCCTTTTGGGGGCTCCTACAATGAGCAGTTCTTC; CDR3: CASSPFGGSYNEQFF; size: many; V: TRBV7-2; J: TRBJ2-1; D: .
DNA: TGTGCCAGCAGAGCGGCGGGACAGGGGGTCCAAGAGACCCAGTACTTC; CDR3: CASRAAGQGVQETQYF; size: many; V: TRBV7-3; J: TRBJ2-5; D: TRBD1
DNA: TGTGCCAGCAGCGTGCGCTATAGCGGGATAAGCACAGATACGCAGTATTTT; CDR3: CASSVRYSGISTDTQYF; size: .; V: TRBV9; J: TRBJ2-3; D: TRBD2
DNA: TGTGCCAGCAGATCTTACACTGAAGCTTTCTTT; CDR3: CASRSYTEAFF; size: many; V: TRBV28; J: TRBJ1-1; D: .
DNA: TGTGCCTGGAGTGCGGGGGGTAAGCCCCAGCATTTT; CDR3: CAWSAGGKPQHF; size: many; V: TRBV30; J: TRBJ1-5; D: .
DNA: TGTGCCAGCAGTCCACGCTTGGACAGAAGCTCCTACAATGAGCAGTTCTTC; CDR3: CASSPRLDRSSYNEQFF; size: few; V: TRBV27; J: TRBJ2-1; D: .
DNA: TGTGCCAGTAGAAACCGGGACCCAGGGAGAAACATTCAGTACTTC; CDR3: CASRNRDPGRNIQYF; size: .; V: TRBV19; J: TRBJ2-4; D: .
DNA: TGCGCCAGCAGTGGGCCCCAAGGTATAATCGAGACCCAGTACTTC; CDR3: CASSGPQGIIETQYF; size: few; V: TRBV10-2; J: TRBJ2-5; D: .
DNA: TGTGCCAGCAGGTCGGGCGTCAATCAGCCCCAGCATTTT; CDR3: CASRSGVNQPQHF; size: many; V: TRBV28; J: TRBJ1-5; D: .
DNA: TGTGCCAGTAAGGACAGGGCAGGCACTGAAGCTTTCTTT; CDR3: CASKDRAGTEAFF; size: few; V: TRBV19; J: TRBJ1-1; D: TRBD1
DNA: TGTGCCAGCTCACGGCAATCCGGGACTAGCGACACAGATACGCAGTATTTT; CDR3: CASSRQSGTSDTDTQYF; size: many; V: TRBV18; J: TRBJ2-3; D: TRBD2
DNA: TGTGCCAGCAGCCAAACCTTAGGGACCCAAACGGGAGGCTACACCTTC; CDR3: CASSQTLGTQTGGYTF; size: many; V: TRBV3-1; J: TRBJ1-2; D: .
DNA: TGTGCCAGCACGACAGGGCCTAGCACTGAAGCTTTCTTT; CDR3: CASTTGPSTEAFF; size: many; V: TRBV6-2/TRBV6-3; J: TRBJ1-1; D: TRBD1
DNA: TGTGCCAGCAACCTTGAGGGGGGCAGGATGAACACTGAAGCTTTCTTT; CDR3: CASNLEGGRMNTEAFF; size: many; V: TRBV28; J: TRBJ1-1; D: .
DNA: TGCAGTGCTAGAGATTCCGAAAGGGGCACAGATACGCAGTATTTT; CDR3: CSARDSERGTDTQYF; size: .; V: TRBV20-1; J: TRBJ2-3; D: .
DNA: TGTGCCAGCAGCCCCTTGGAGGGGTACACCGGGGAGCTGTTTTTT; CDR3: CASSPLEGYTGELFF; size: many; V: TRBV14; J: TRBJ2-2; D: .
DNA: TGTGCCAGCAGTGAGTCGAGGACAGGGAGGACTGAAGCTTTCTTT; CDR3: CASSESRTGRTEAFF; size: few; V: TRBV6-4; J: TRBJ1-1; D: TRBD1
DNA: TGTGCCAGCAGCTTGCGTAGCGGGGGGAGGGCCACAGATACGCAGTATTTT; CDR3: CASSLRSGGRATDTQYF; size: .; V: TRBV11-3; J: TRBJ2-3; D: TRBD2
DNA: TGTGCCAGTAAGAACGGAGGCAGCACAGATACGCAGTATTTT; CDR3: CASKNGGSTDTQYF; size: .; V: TRBV19; J: TRBJ2-3; D: .
DNA: TGTGCCAGCGCATATGGGTCCGAGCAGTACTTC; CDR3: CASAYGSEQYF; size: many; V: TRBV11-2; J: TRBJ2-7; D: .
DNA: TGTGCCAGCAGAACCACAGGGTGGCCAGGAGATAATTCACCCCTCCACTTT; CDR3: CASRTTGWPGDNSPLHF; size: many; V: TRBV11-2; J: TRBJ1-6; D: .
DNA: TGTGCCAGCAGCTTGGATCGGGACATCAATGGCTACACCTTC; CDR3: CASSLDRDINGYTF; size: few; V: TRBV5-6; J: TRBJ1-2; D: .
DNA: TGTGCCTGGAGATCAGTGAACACTGAAGCTTTCTTT; CDR3: CAWRSVNTEAFF; size: many; V: TRBV30; J: TRBJ1-1; D: .
DNA: TGTGCCAGCAGCACCACGAACGAGGGTCAGCCCCAGCATTTT; CDR3: CASSTTNEGQPQHF; size: many; V: TRBV7-9; J: TRBJ1-5; D: .
DNA: TGTGCCAGCAGTGAAGCCGGGACAGAAGCTTTCTTT; CDR3: CASSEAGTEAFF; size: many; V: TRBV6-1; J: TRBJ1-1; D: .
DNA: TGCAGTGCTAGGGACCCGACAGGGGTCGAGGACGAGCAGTACTTC; CDR3: CSARDPTGVEDEQYF; size: many; V: TRBV20-1; J: TRBJ2-7; D: TRBD1
DNA: TGTGCCTGGAGTAGGAACAGGGCTAGCACAGATACGCAGTATTTT; CDR3: CAWSRNRASTDTQYF; size: .; V: TRBV30; J: TRBJ2-3; D: .
DNA: TGTGCCAGCAGTTTAATCGCAGAGACCCAGTACTTC; CDR3: CASSLIAETQYF; size: many; V: TRBV28; J: TRBJ2-5; D: .
DNA: TGTGCCAGCAGCCTACGGACAGTAGCCTACGAGCAGTACTTC; CDR3: CASSLRTVAYEQYF; size: .; V: TRBV11-1; J: TRBJ2-7; D: .
DNA: TGTGCCAGCAGCCAAGATTTCATGGGACTAGGGGCCTACGAGCAGTACTTC; CDR3: CASSQDFMGLGAYEQYF; size: once; V: TRBV3-1; J: TRBJ2-7; D: TRBD2
DNA: TGTGCCAGCAGTCCGAGGGACGAGCCCAATGAGCAGTTCTTC; CDR3: CASSPRDEPNEQFF; size: few; V: TRBV6-2/TRBV6-3; J: TRBJ2-1; D: .
DNA: TGTGCCAGCAGTTTTGGGACTAGCGGGAGTCCCGGGGAGCTGTTTTTT; CDR3: CASSFGTSGSPGELFF; size: many; V: TRBV27; J: TRBJ2-2; D: TRBD2
DNA: TGTGCCAGTAGTTCGAGTTATAGCAATCAGCCCCAGCATTTT; CDR3: CASSSSYSNQPQHF; size: .; V: TRBV19; J: TRBJ1-5; D: .
DNA: TGCAGTGCTAGCGGGATTTGGTCCACTGAAGCTTTCTTT; CDR3: CSASGIWSTEAFF; size: few; V: TRBV20-1; J: TRBJ1-1; D: .
DNA: TGTGCCAGCAGTTCCCGGCAAACCACCGGGACTAGCGGGAGCCCTATCAATGAGCAGTTCTTC; CDR3: CASSSRQTTGTSGSPINEQFF; size: .; V: TRBV6-1; J: TRBJ2-1; D: TRBD2
DNA: TGTGCCGCTCGACTAGCGGGAGGCCACAATGAGCAGTTCTTC; CDR3: CAARLAGGHNEQFF; size: .; V: TRBV10-3; J: TRBJ2-1; D: TRBD2
DNA: TGTGCCAGCAGCAAGAGGGGGCGCGGCTACAATGAGCAGTTCTTC; CDR3: CASSKRGRGYNEQFF; size: many; V: TRBV6-2/TRBV6-3; J: TRBJ2-1; D: TRBD1
DNA: TGTGCCAGTAGTATAGCCCGGAGCTCCTACAATGAGCAGTTCTTC; CDR3: CASSIARSSYNEQFF; size: .; V: TRBV19; J: TRBJ2-1; D: .
DNA: TGTGCCAGCAGTTACATAACCGGGCCGGAAGGTTCTGTTGGGGCCAACGTCCTGACTTTC; CDR3: CASSYITGPEGSVGANVLTF; size: many; V: TRBV6-5; J: TRBJ2-6; D: .
DNA: TGTGCCAGCAGCCCGGGACTAGGGATCACAGATACGCAGTATTTT; CDR3: CASSPGLGITDTQYF; size: .; V: TRBV3-1; J: TRBJ2-3; D: TRBD2
DNA: TGTGCCAGCAGGGGACTGCCGGGAACAACTAATGAAAAACTGTTTTTT; CDR3: CASRGLPGTTNEKLFF; size: many; V: TRBV2; J: TRBJ1-4; D: .
DNA: TGTGCCAGCAGTTATGACTCCGAGCAGTACTTC; CDR3: CASSYDSEQYF; size: many; V: TRBV6-1; J: TRBJ2-7; D: .
DNA: TGTGCCTGGAGTGTACGCGGGAGGGGACAAGAGACCCAGTACTTC; CDR3: CAWSVRGRGQETQYF; size: many; V: TRBV30; J: TRBJ2-5; D: TRBD2
DNA: TGTGCCAGCAGCTTACAGGTTTGGACTGAAGCTTTCTTT; CDR3: CASSLQVWTEAFF; size: many; V: TRBV7-3; J: TRBJ1-1; D: .
DNA: TGTGCCTGGAGTGGTGGGGAGGGTTTAGCGGGAAATGAGCAGTTCTTC; CDR3: CAWSGGEGLAGNEQFF; size: .; V: TRBV30; J: TRBJ2-1; D: TRBD2
DNA: TGCAGCGTTTCTCGAGCAGGCAATGAGCAGTTCTTC; CDR3: CSVSRAGNEQFF; size: .; V: TRBV29-1; J: TRBJ2-1; D: .
DNA: TGTGCCAGCCTACAGGGGTTTAACTATGGCTACACCTTC; CDR3: CASLQGFNYGYTF; size: few; V: TRBV6-1; J: TRBJ1-2; D: TRBD1
DNA: TGCAGTGCTAGGTTCTCCGGGACAGGGGTTTGGCAGCCCCAGCATTTT; CDR3: CSARFSGTGVWQPQHF; size: .; V: TRBV20-1; J: TRBJ1-5; D: TRBD1
DNA: TGTGCCATCAGTGGGGACAGGGTCCTTGGTCAGCCCCAGCATTTT; CDR3: CAISGDRVLGQPQHF; size: few; V: TRBV10-3; J: TRBJ1-5; D: TRBD1